Listed here are 11 T cell receptor beta chains from one sample, sequenced in a study of blood T cell repertoires in COVID-19. Here immunoSEQ multiplex PCR was the method, and the copy in TCRdb shows in-frame clones only, minus some. The sample consists of about 58,000 clones, around 85% of them appearing once. The sample comprised peripheral blood. The source of these receptors is a man aged 40-49 years with active COVID-19.

The J gene is TRBJ2-3, the V gene TRBV19, with 13 bases identical to TRBD2. Germline V gives CDR1 LNHDA, CDR2 SQIVND (reference sequence). The V gene end was trimmed by 5 bases and the J gene end by 2 bases; junction bases not matched to a gene: 10. This CDR3 is built from 18 residues. CDR3 nucleotide sequence: TGTGCCAGTAGTCCCGGACTAGCGGGAGTAATTTTCACAGATACGCAGTATTTT. Translation gives CASSPGLAGVIFTDTQYF.

The chain combines TRBV30 with TRBJ1-5; possibly TRBD1 for D (5 bases). The CDR3 runs to 13 residues. Trimming shortened V by 1 base and J by 6 bases, and 10 bases separated the two germline ends. Looked up from germline, CDR1 is GTSNPN and CDR2 is SVGIG (reference sequence). CDR3 DNA sequence: TGTGCCTGGAGTGCCCAGGGAGGTCAGCCCCAGCATTTT. Residues: CAWSAQGGQPQHF.

V and J are TRBV7-9 and TRBJ1-6; 8 nucleotides match TRBD1. This CDR3 is 14 amino acids long. The germline V gene has CDR1 SEHNR and CDR2 FQNEAQ (reference sequence). The ends lost 6 bases at V and 6 bases at J; junction bases unmatched: 4. This CDR3 is CASSGQGGNSPLHF. The CDR3 region has the DNA TGTGCCAGCAGTGGACAGGGTGGTAATTCACCCCTCCACTTT.

V and J are TRBV29-1 and TRBJ2-1; 15 bases align to TRBD2. The V segment lost 4 bases and the J segment 5 bases; nucleotides outside the gene matches: 6. CDR3 size: 16 residues. Germline values: CDR1 SQVTM, CDR2 ANQGSEA. In DNA form, the CDR3 reads TGCAGCGTTGTGGGACTAGCGGGAGGATACGACAATGAGCAGTTCTTC. Its translation is CSVVGLAGGYDNEQFF.

V is TRBV28 and J is TRBJ1-1; possible D gene TRBD1, 5 bases. CDR1 MDHEN and CDR2 SYDVKM come from the germline V gene. Trimming took 2 bases from V and 11 from J, leaving 15 bases between them. The CDR3 consists of 13 residues. The CDR3 is CASSLATGVKAFF. The DNA for the CDR3 is TGTGCCAGCAGTTTAGCAACGGGGGTAAAGGCTTTCTTT.

This clone was counted only a few times. The CDR3 loop reads CASSVNPQFERGNTIYF. In DNA form, the CDR3 reads TGTGCCAGCAGCGTAAACCCTCAATTCGAGCGGGGAAACACCATATATTTT. The V call is TRBV9, the J call TRBJ1-3; D is ambiguous. The CDR3 contains 17 residues. Germline V lookup: CDR1 SGDLS, CDR2 YYNGEE. V was trimmed by 1 base and J by 4 bases, leaving 18 bases between them.

The chain is built from TRBV30 and TRBJ2-3, with 9 bases fitting TRBD1. V trimming: 5 bases; J trimming: 4 bases; junction bases outside the gene matches: 1. Germline V gives CDR1 GTSNPN, CDR2 SVGIG (reference sequence). The CDR3 has 12 residues. The CDR3 reads CAWDRGSDTQYF. The CDR3, as DNA: TGTGCCTGGGACAGGGGGTCAGATACGCAGTATTTT. Combining the CDR3 with reference TRBV30 and TRBJ2-3 gives the whole variable domain SQTIHQWPATLVQPVGSPLSLECTVEGTSNPNLYWYRQAAGRGLQLLFYSVGIGQISSEVPQNLSASRPQDRQFILSSKKLLLSDSGFYLCAWDRGSDTQYFGPGTRLTVL.

This chain links TRBV4-1 with TRBJ2-3, with 16 bases aligning to TRBD2. Germline CDR1 and CDR2: MGHRA and YSYEKL. V trimming: 1 base; J trimming: 2 bases; junction bases outside the gene matches: 6. The CDR3 covers 19 residues. In nucleotides, the CDR3 is TGCGCCAGCAGCCAAGCTCAAGGGACTAGCGGGAGGGCCACAGATACGCAGTATTTT. Its protein is CASSQAQGTSGRATDTQYF.

The chain links TRBV19 to TRBJ1-4, with TRBD1 identical over 7 bases. Germline trimming cut 6 bases from V and 10 bases from J; bases unmatched to any gene: 8. Per germline, CDR1 LNHDA and CDR2 SQIVND (reference sequence). The CDR3 has 13 amino acids. CDR3 sequence reads: CASSLDREVKLFF. CDR3 nucleotide sequence: TGTGCCAGTAGCCTCGACAGGGAAGTAAAACTGTTTTTT.

The chain joins TRBV20-1 to TRBJ2-5, with D tentatively TRBD1 (6 bases). The CDR3 spans 12 residues. Trimming took off 3 bases at V and 4 bases at J, with 9 bases between the two ends. Germline values: CDR1 DFQATT, CDR2 SNEGSKA (reference sequence). The CDR3 is CSASVRGETQYF. CDR3 nucleotide sequence: TGCAGTGCTAGTGTCAGGGGAGAGACCCAGTACTTC.

The J gene is TRBJ2-3, the V gene TRBV19; TRBD2 matches at 9 bases. The length of the CDR3 is 16 residues. V gave up 3 bases and J gave up 1 base; unmatched junction bases: 5. Germline V gene sequence: CDR1 LNHDA, CDR2 SQIVND (reference sequence). CDR3 sequence reads: CASSMSAGGRTDTQYF. Here the CDR3 DNA reads TGTGCCAGTAGTATGTCGGCGGGAGGGCGCACAGATACGCAGTATTTT.